The present T cell receptor beta chain was sequenced within a study of human T cells and chemical hapten exposure. This clonotype was picked up many times. Sample time point: patch test 1, 2 weeks after DPC sensitization. Treatment reported: therapeutic diphenylcyclopropenone sensitization with weekly scalp DPC. Germline V gives CDR1 MDHEN, CDR2 SYDVKM. The CDR3 is 16 residues long. Trimming removed 10 bases at V and 7 bases at J, with 28 bases between. A single record per CDR3 protein comes from TCRdb applying MiXCR to the RACE reads. Of about 340,000 distinct CDR3 sequences listed, around 7% are singletons.

This TCR derives from a woman under 30 with alopecia areata. Some clones in this sample may be carry-over from other donors' samples. This specimen was whole blood, taken in connection with sensitization to the hapten diphenylcyclopropenone (DPC). The chain has TRBV28 and TRBJ1-2; D may be TRBD1 (6 bases). In DNA form, the CDR3 reads TGTGCCACTCTAAATCCAGGGACCCTCGAGGGGGGTGGCTACACCTTC. Translation gives CATLNPGTLEGGGYTF.